This record covers a single T cell receptor (beta chain). With V trimmed by 7 bases and J by 7 bases, 4 bases remained unmatched. Germline V gene sequence: CDR1 SGDLS, CDR2 YYNGEE. The CDR3 has 12 residues. The source of the sample is a study of cytomegalovirus exposure and HLA in healthy donors. The PCR made use of 60 Vbeta and 13 Jbeta primers. In the original workflow: Approximately 11 million of about 80 million unique TCR beta chains were shared, per a later count. The repertoire was sequenced with immunoSEQ multiplex PCR; TCRdb's copy has only in-frame clones and lacks some. The V and J calls and clone size come from that table; D and trimming were worked out from the DNA. There are 160,000 or so clones in the sample; about 71% occur only once, and more than 2.5% lies in the top ten.

V gene TRBV9 combines with J gene TRBJ1-5; the match to TRBD1 covers 8 bases. The TCR originated in a woman between 25 and 40 years old in good health and CMV-seronegative. The specimen was PBMCs. The CDR3 sequence is CASGQGNQPQHF. The DNA of the CDR3 is TGTGCCAGCGGACAGGGAAACCAGCCCCAGCATTTT.